The 26 T cell receptor beta chains below come from one sample, sequenced in a study of shared clonotypes between healthy human individuals. Sequenced by immunoSEQ multiplex PCR; TCRdb stores in-frame clones only, minus some. Among 530,000 or so clones listed, nearly 80% were seen once. Sequenced material: PBMCs. These receptors were obtained from a woman aged 35 to 49 in good health. Some clones in this sample may be carry-over from other donors' samples.

This clone was observed a handful of times. This chain uses TRBV6-5 with TRBJ2-3; D possibly corresponds to TRBD1 (6 bases). Germline CDR1 is MNHEY and CDR2 is SVGAGI. V lost 6 bases to trimming and J lost 8 bases, with 12 bases between them. The CDR3 has 12 amino acids. The CDR3 spells CASRTTGGTQYF. For the CDR3, the DNA is TGTGCCAGCAGAACGACAGGAGGTACGCAGTATTTT.

V and J are TRBV10-3 and TRBJ1-2, with TRBD1 matching over 8 bases. CDR1 is ENHRY, CDR2 SYGVKD, per germline. V lost 2 bases, J lost 1 base, and 6 bases stayed unmatched. This CDR3 region has 16 residues. CDR3 coding DNA: TGTGCCATCAGTGAGAGAACGACAGGGGTTAACTATGGCTACACCTTC. Amino acid sequence: CAISERTTGVNYGYTF.

This rearrangement joins TRBV28 to TRBJ2-5, with D possibly matching TRBD2 (6 bases). The CDR3 loop spans 14 amino acids. Germline V gene sequence: CDR1 MDHEN, CDR2 SYDVKM. V was cut by 3 bases and J by 5 bases, with 13 bases left in between. CDR3 loop: CASSFWDSSETQYF. As DNA, the CDR3 is TGTGCCAGCAGTTTCTGGGACTCTTCCGAGACCCAGTACTTC.

The chain couples TRBV6-1 to TRBJ2-7; 7 bases map to TRBD1. Looked up from germline, CDR1 is MNHNS and CDR2 is SASEGT. The V and J ends lost 10 bases and 0 bases, in that order; junction bases with no gene match: 9. The length of the CDR3 is 14 residues. CDR3 bases: TGTGCCACAGACCCCGGGACAGCCTCCTACGAGCAGTACTTC. The encoded protein is CATDPGTASYEQYF.

This clone was seen a single time. The V call is TRBV28, the J call TRBJ2-5; 9 bases map to TRBD1. This CDR3 contains 14 residues. Germline-derived CDR1 and CDR2 are MDHEN and SYDVKM. The junction had 6 bases not matched to a gene; V was cut back by 6 bases and J by 4 bases. CDR3 in DNA: TGTGCCAGCAGCCACCTGGGACAGGGAGAGACCCAGTACTTC. Protein: CASSHLGQGETQYF. The full variable domain, in which reference TRBV28 and TRBJ2-5 provide the parts outside the CDR3, is DVKVTQSSRYLVKRTGEKVFLECVQDMDHENMFWYRQDPGLGLRLIYFSYDVKMKEKGDIPEGYSVSREKKERFSLILESASTNQTSMYLCASSHLGQGETQYFGPGTRLLVL.

This clone was seen a single time. The chain has TRBV28 and TRBJ1-2; 9 bases map to TRBD1. V was clipped by 10 bases and J by 4 bases; unmatched bases: 13. This CDR3 spans 15 amino acids. Germline loops: CDR1 MDHEN, CDR2 SYDVKM. The CDR3 sequence: CAISSTGGELYGYTF. The DNA for the CDR3 is TGTGCCATCTCATCAACAGGGGGCGAACTCTATGGCTACACCTTC.

The V call is TRBV19, the J call TRBJ2-7; a weak D match, TRBD2 (7 bases). Germline V gene lookup returns CDR1 LNHDA and CDR2 SQIVND (reference sequence). CDR3 size: 16 residues. Trimming removed 4 bases from V and 1 base from J, with 17 bases in between. DNA of the CDR3: TGTGCCAGTAGTAAGCCCGACGGGGGGCCATCCTACGAGCAGTACTTC. This gives the protein CASSKPDGGPSYEQYF.

This sequence joins TRBV7-9 and TRBJ1-5; 9 positions match TRBD1. Germline V gives CDR1 SEHNR, CDR2 FQNEAQ (reference sequence). The V gene end was trimmed by 5 bases and the J gene end by 6 bases; junction bases not matched to a gene: 8. The CDR3 runs to 15 residues. The CDR3: CASSPGQGGSQPQHF. In DNA, the CDR3 is TGTGCCAGCAGCCCGGGACAGGGTGGGAGTCAGCCCCAGCATTTT.

V usage is TRBV6-6 and J usage is TRBJ1-1; 7 bases fit TRBD1. After removal of 5 bases from V and 1 base from J, the junction contained 4 bases not matched to a gene. CDR3 length equals 14 residues. Per germline, CDR1 MNHNY and CDR2 SVGAGI (reference sequence). In DNA form, the CDR3 reads TGTGCCAGCAGTCAAGGGGGCTGGAACACTGAAGCTTTCTTT. As protein: CASSQGGWNTEAFF.

There are a few counts of this clone. V gene TRBV28 combines with J gene TRBJ2-2; TRBD2 aligns across 7 bases. J gave up 0 bases and V 7 bases, and 2 bases lay outside the gene matches. The CDR3 spans 14 residues. CDR1 and CDR2 (germline): MDHEN, SYDVKM. The CDR3 reads CASTSGPNTGELFF. As DNA, the CDR3 is TGTGCCAGCACTAGCGGACCGAACACCGGGGAGCTGTTTTTT. The full variable domain, with the rest looked up from reference TRBV28 and TRBJ2-2, is DVKVTQSSRYLVKRTGEKVFLECVQDMDHENMFWYRQDPGLGLRLIYFSYDVKMKEKGDIPEGYSVSREKKERFSLILESASTNQTSMYLCASTSGPNTGELFFGEGSRLTVL.

CDR3 bases: TGTGCCAGCAGTCTCCCGTCCAGGGGGCCCTCTAGCAATCAGCCCCAGCATTTT. Its protein product is CASSLPSRGPSSNQPQHF. The V and J genes are TRBV28 and TRBJ1-5; 8 positions match TRBD1. This CDR3 comprises 18 residues. Unmatched junction bases numbered 12, after V lost 5 bases and J lost 0 bases. Germline-derived CDR1 and CDR2 are MDHEN and SYDVKM.

The chain is built from TRBV6-1 and TRBJ2-5; tentatively, D is TRBD1 or TRBD2 (6 bases each). The end of the DNA aligns better with TRBJ2-7, so the J call may be wrong. Germline V gene lookup returns CDR1 MNHNS and CDR2 SASEGT. This CDR3 has 14 residues. CDR3 sequence (DNA): TGTGCCAGCAGTGTTTTACAGGGACTGTACGAGCAGTACTTC. It yields the protein CASSVLQGLYEQYF.

This clone was observed a handful of times. The chain is built from TRBV11-2 and TRBJ1-1; 8 positions agree with TRBD1. The CDR3 is 14 amino acids. The germline V gene has CDR1 SGHAT and CDR2 FQNNGV. The junction had 8 bases not matched to a gene; V was cut back by 1 base and J by 10 bases. CDR3 sequence: CASSLALQGVGAFF. CDR3 in DNA: TGTGCCAGCAGCTTAGCCTTACAGGGGGTAGGAGCTTTCTTT.

Only a few counts were recorded for this clone. This chain connects TRBV15 to TRBJ2-7; no definite D call. V dropped 3 bases and J dropped 0 bases, with 15 bases sitting between them. Per the germline V gene, CDR1 is LNHNV and CDR2 is YYDKDF (reference sequence). The CDR3 totals 16 residues. The CDR3: CATSRGDISYSYEQYF. For the CDR3, the DNA is TGTGCCACCAGCAGGGGTGACATCTCTTACTCCTACGAGCAGTACTTC.

The chain employs TRBV11-3 and TRBJ2-7; 7 bases are a match to TRBD2. The CDR3 has 13 residues. V was pared by 5 bases and J by 6 bases, with 7 bases of the junction left unmatched. In germline, CDR1 is SGHNT, CDR2 YENEEA. The CDR3 loop reads CASSLGGGSEQYF. The CDR3 bases are TGTGCCAGCAGCCTCGGCGGCGGGAGCGAGCAGTACTTC.

This clone was seen more than once but under ten times. The gene calls are TRBV28 and TRBJ1-5, with D unclear. In germline, CDR1 is MDHEN, CDR2 SYDVKM. This CDR3 has 15 amino acids. The V end lost 3 bases, the J end lost 6 bases, and 15 bases lay between the germline ends. CDR3 bases: TGTGCCAGCAGTTTGGGTGTGCCCCGTGGTCAGCCCCAGCATTTT. This codes for CASSLGVPRGQPQHF. The full variable domain, with the rest looked up from reference TRBV28 and TRBJ1-5, is DVKVTQSSRYLVKRTGEKVFLECVQDMDHENMFWYRQDPGLGLRLIYFSYDVKMKEKGDIPEGYSVSREKKERFSLILESASTNQTSMYLCASSLGVPRGQPQHFGDGTRLSIL.

The CDR3 DNA is TGTGCCAGCAGCTTCAACAAAGCTCGAGGGCACGAGCAGTACTTC. It codes for CASSFNKARGHEQYF. The chain carries TRBV7-2 and TRBJ2-7, with D possibly matching TRBD2 (5 bases). Per the germline V gene, CDR1 is SGHTA and CDR2 is FQGNSA. Between the trimmed V and J ends, which lost 3 bases and 5 bases, there was a span of 17 bases. This CDR3 region has 15 residues.

Of note for this clone: The same CDR3 arises from other DNA sequences in this sample as well. This chain joins TRBV5-1 and TRBJ1-1; TRBD1 aligns across 9 bases. Germline CDR1 and CDR2: SGHRS and YFSETQ. V shed 3 bases, J shed 5 bases, and the junction held 5 bases outside the gene matches. The CDR3 is 14 amino acids. CDR3 region: CASSWGQGGTEAFF. CDR3 coding DNA: TGCGCCAGCAGCTGGGGACAGGGAGGTACTGAAGCTTTCTTT.

This clone came up a few times. The V gene is TRBV28, the J gene TRBJ2-3; D gene ambiguous. V was shortened by 3 bases and J by 1 base, with 11 bases between the two germline ends. The CDR3 contains 15 residues. Germline assignment: CDR1 MDHEN and CDR2 SYDVKM. This CDR3 reads CASSFGDLGTDTQYF. The DNA of the CDR3 is TGTGCCAGCAGTTTTGGCGATTTGGGCACAGATACGCAGTATTTT. Supplemented by reference TRBV28 and TRBJ2-3, the full variable domain reads DVKVTQSSRYLVKRTGEKVFLECVQDMDHENMFWYRQDPGLGLRLIYFSYDVKMKEKGDIPEGYSVSREKKERFSLILESASTNQTSMYLCASSFGDLGTDTQYFGPGTRLTVL.

CDR3 sequence (DNA): TGCGCCAGCAGCTTTTCCGGACAGACCTACGAGCAGTACTTC. Translating it yields CASSFSGQTYEQYF. The V call is TRBV5-1, the J call TRBJ2-7; tentatively, D is TRBD1 (6 bases). Trimming took 2 bases from V and 2 from J, leaving 11 bases between them. Looked up from germline, CDR1 is SGHRS and CDR2 is YFSETQ. This CDR3 comprises 14 residues.

Only one count was recorded for this clone. The V call is TRBV7-9, the J call TRBJ1-5; 10 positions agree with TRBD1. V lost 0 bases, J lost 4 bases, and 6 bases stayed unmatched. The germline gives CDR1 SEHNR, CDR2 FQNEAQ (reference sequence). This CDR3 is built from 17 residues. The CDR3 reads CASSLAPTGGKNQPQHF. The CDR3 bases are TGTGCCAGCAGCTTAGCCCCGACAGGGGGCAAGAATCAGCCCCAGCATTTT.

V and J are TRBV2 and TRBJ2-6; D call uncertain. Germline V gene sequence: CDR1 SNHLY, CDR2 FYNNEI. With 5 bases removed from V and 0 bases from J, the gap between germline ends came to 26 bases. The CDR3 spans 21 residues. DNA of the CDR3: TGTGCCAGCAGTCAAGGGTGGTTCAGACCAAGACTTTTCTCTGGGGCCAACGTCCTGACTTTC. Encoded protein: CASSQGWFRPRLFSGANVLTF. The whole variable domain, remainder taken from reference TRBV2 and TRBJ2-6, is EPEVTQTPSHQVTQMGQEVILRCVPISNHLYFYWYRQILGQKVEFLVSFYNNEISEKSEIFDDQFSVERPDGSNFTLKIRSTKLEDSAMYFCASSQGWFRPRLFSGANVLTFGAGSRLTVL.

The genes are TRBV11-2 and TRBJ1-1, with D maybe TRBD1 (6 bases). CDR1 is SGHAT and CDR2 is FQNNGV in the germline V gene. This CDR3 region has 13 residues. Deletions cut 5 bases from V and 6 bases from J, with 13 bases between. The CDR3 region is CASSEGRQAEAFF. The CDR3 DNA reads TGTGCCAGCAGCGAAGGCCGACAGGCTGAAGCTTTCTTT.

This rearrangement joins TRBV5-5 to TRBJ2-3; 11 nucleotides agree with TRBD2. Trimming removed 3 bases from V and 2 bases from J; junction bases left unmatched: 5. The CDR3 extends over 16 amino acids. The germline V gene encodes CDR1 SGHKS and CDR2 YYEKEE (reference sequence). CDR3 amino acids: CASSSGLAGFTDTQYF. DNA for the CDR3: TGTGCCAGCAGCTCCGGACTAGCGGGCTTCACAGATACGCAGTATTTT.

On this clone itself: This likely stems from a read error, as it lies one base from a far larger clone. The CDR3 coding sequence is TGCGCCAGCGGTTCCGGGACAGTCTATCGGCCCCAGCATTTT. As protein: CASGSGTVYRPQHF. The chain combines TRBV10-2 with TRBJ1-5; 7 bases line up with TRBD1. This CDR3 spans 14 amino acids. From germline, CDR1 is WSHSY and CDR2 SAAADI. J was trimmed by 9 bases and V by 8 bases; bases with no gene match: 13.

This clone was seen ten or more times. This sequence joins TRBV14 and TRBJ2-1; no reliable D call. The V and J ends lost 0 bases and 13 bases respectively, with 10 bases between them. The germline V gene encodes CDR1 SGHDN and CDR2 FVKESK. The CDR3 has 12 amino acids. In nucleotides, the CDR3 is TGTGCCAGCAGCCAAGAAGGACCTCACCAGTTCTTC. It codes for CASSQEGPHQFF.